This is a list of T cell receptor beta chains from one sample in a study of cytomegalovirus exposure and HLA in healthy donors. The assay was immunoSEQ multiplex PCR, and TCRdb's table has in-frame clones only and misses some. The sample lists about 100,000 clones; around 79% were seen once. The sequenced sample consisted of PBMCs. Receptors originate from a male donor in good health and CMV-seropositive. Each CDR3 is given with its conserved first and last residue. The order of the fields is J gene, D gene, clone size, V gene, CDR3 DNA, CDR3 protein. The D gene is left open where the match is weak. Clone size is given for some rows only: seen once, a few or many times, or a class if the clone is expanded.

TRBJ2-7 | TRBD1 | NA | TRBV25-1 | TGTGCCAGTGGGACAGGCGGATTCTACGAGCAGTACTTC | CASGTGGFYEQYF
TRBJ2-1 | NA | NA | TRBV28 | TGTGCCAGCAGGACAGGTATGACTGAGCAGTTCTTC | CASRTGMTEQFF
TRBJ1-3 | TRBD1 | few | TRBV5-4 | TGTGCCAGCAGCTCGAAGACAGGGAGTTTTATTGGAAACACCATATATTTT | CASSSKTGSFIGNTIYF
TRBJ1-4 | NA | few | TRBV12-2 | TGTGCAAGTCGCTTAGACGGCGTTTTGGAGGAAAAACTGTTTTTT | CASRLDGVLEEKLFF
TRBJ2-3 | TRBD2 | NA | TRBV2 | TGTGCCAGCAGTGAACCGACTAGCGGAAGTGGAGATACGCAGTATTTT | CASSEPTSGSGDTQYF
TRBJ1-5 | TRBD1 | NA | TRBV16 | TGTGCCAGCAGCCTTAGCCGGGACAGGGGGGGTCAGCCCCAGCATTTT | CASSLSRDRGGQPQHF
TRBJ1-2 | NA | NA | TRBV6-5 | TGTGCCAGCAGGAAAACAGGGTACAATGATGGTGGCTACACCTTC | CASRKTGYNDGGYTF
TRBJ2-5 | TRBD2 | NA | TRBV7-3 | TGTGCCAGCAGCCCCACCCAGGGAGCGGGGCGAGAGACCCAGTACTTC | CASSPTQGAGRETQYF
TRBJ2-1 | NA | NA | TRBV10-2 | TGCGCCAGCAATCCTACGGAGAGCAATGAGCAGTTCTTC | CASNPTESNEQFF
TRBJ2-1 | NA | NA | TRBV20-1 | TGCAGTGCTAGAGACGTCGATGAGCAGTTCTTC | CSARDVDEQFF
TRBJ1-2 | NA | few | TRBV9 | TGTGCCAGCAGCGTAGATCCCGTAGGCAGGGACTATGGCTACACCTTC | CASSVDPVGRDYGYTF
TRBJ2-7 | NA | NA | TRBV7-8 | TGTGCCAGCAGCCCCCCAGGGGCCCTCCGATCCTACGAGCAGTACTTC | CASSPPGALRSYEQYF
TRBJ1-6 | NA | NA | TRBV19 | TGTGCCAGTAGTTCATTCGGAGGAGGGTTTAGCTCCTATAATTCACCCCTCCACTTT | CASSSFGGGFSSYNSPLHF
TRBJ2-7 | NA | NA | TRBV7-9 | TGTGCCAGCAGCTCAGGAACGACAGGAGGCGAGCAGTACTTC | CASSSGTTGGEQYF